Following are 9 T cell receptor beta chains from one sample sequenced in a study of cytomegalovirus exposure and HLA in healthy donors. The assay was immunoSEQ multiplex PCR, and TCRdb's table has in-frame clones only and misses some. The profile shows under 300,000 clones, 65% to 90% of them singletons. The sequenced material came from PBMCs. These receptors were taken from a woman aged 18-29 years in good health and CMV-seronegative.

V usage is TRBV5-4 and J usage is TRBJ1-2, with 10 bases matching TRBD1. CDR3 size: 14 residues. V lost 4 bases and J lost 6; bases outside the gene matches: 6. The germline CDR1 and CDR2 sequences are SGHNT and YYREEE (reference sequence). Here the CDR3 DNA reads TGTGCCAGCAGCATGGACAGGGGGGCGGATGGCTACACCTTC. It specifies CASSMDRGADGYTF.

CDR3 nucleotides: TGTGCCAGCGATCGGGACAGGGGGCCCGGGGAGCTGTTTTTT. It is translated as CASDRDRGPGELFF. The chain recombines TRBV2 with TRBJ2-2, with 12 positions matching TRBD1. The CDR3 is 14 residues long. Unmatched junction bases numbered 4, after V lost 8 bases and J lost 6 bases. Germline V gene lookup returns CDR1 SNHLY and CDR2 FYNNEI.

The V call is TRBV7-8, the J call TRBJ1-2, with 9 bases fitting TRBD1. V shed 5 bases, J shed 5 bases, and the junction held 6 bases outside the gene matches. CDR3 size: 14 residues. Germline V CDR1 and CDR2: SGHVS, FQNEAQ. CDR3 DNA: TGTGCCAGCAGCCCCACAGGGGGCAGATATGGCTACACCTTC. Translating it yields CASSPTGGRYGYTF.

The CDR3 DNA reads TGCGCCAGCAGCCAGGGACAGGGGTATGGCGGCTACACCTTC. Amino acids: CASSQGQGYGGYTF. This rearrangement joins TRBV5-1 to TRBJ1-2, with 10 bases identical to TRBD1. With V trimmed by 4 bases and J by 8 bases, 8 bases remained unmatched. CDR1 and CDR2 (germline): SGHRS, YFSETQ. This CDR3 spans 14 amino acids. The full variable domain, completed using reference TRBV5-1 and TRBJ1-2, is KAGVTQTPRYLIKTRGQQVTLSCSPISGHRSVSWYQQTPGQGLQFLFEYFSETQRNKGNFPGRFSGRQFSNSRSEMNVSTLELGDSALYLCASSQGQGYGGYTFGSGTRLTVV.

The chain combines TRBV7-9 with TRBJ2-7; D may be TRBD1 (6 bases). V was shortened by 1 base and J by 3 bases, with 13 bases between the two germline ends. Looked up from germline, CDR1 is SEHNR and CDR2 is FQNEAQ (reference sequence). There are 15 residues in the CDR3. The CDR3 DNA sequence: TGTGCCAGCAGCTTAGACTTAGGACAGAGCTACGAGCAGTACTTC. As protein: CASSLDLGQSYEQYF.

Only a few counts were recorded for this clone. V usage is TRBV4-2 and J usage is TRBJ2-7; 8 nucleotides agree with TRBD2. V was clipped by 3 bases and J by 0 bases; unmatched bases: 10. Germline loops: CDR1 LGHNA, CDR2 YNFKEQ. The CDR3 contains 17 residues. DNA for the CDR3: TGTGCCAGCAGCCAGGAGGCTAGCGGGTACCGCTCCTACGAGCAGTACTTC. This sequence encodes CASSQEASGYRSYEQYF.

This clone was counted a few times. The CDR3 loop reads CASQTGVNSPLHF. CDR3 sequence (DNA): TGTGCCAGTCAGACAGGGGTTAATTCACCCCTCCACTTT. V and J are TRBV19 and TRBJ1-6; TRBD1 matches 8 bases. Germline values: CDR1 LNHDA, CDR2 SQIVND (reference sequence). The V segment lost 8 bases and the J segment 6 bases; nucleotides outside the gene matches: 3. The CDR3 loop spans 13 amino acids.

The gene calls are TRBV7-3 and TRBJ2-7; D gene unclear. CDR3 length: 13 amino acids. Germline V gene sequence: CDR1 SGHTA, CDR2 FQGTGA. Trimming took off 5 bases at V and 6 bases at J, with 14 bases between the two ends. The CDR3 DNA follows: TGTGCCAGCAGCCGGGTAGAGGCTACCGAGCAGTACTTC. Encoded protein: CASSRVEATEQYF.

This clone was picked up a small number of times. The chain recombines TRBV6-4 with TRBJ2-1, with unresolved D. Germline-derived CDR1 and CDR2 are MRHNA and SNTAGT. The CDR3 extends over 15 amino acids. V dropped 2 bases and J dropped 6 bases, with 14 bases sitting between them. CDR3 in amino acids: CASSDMAGQINEQFF. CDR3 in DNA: TGTGCCAGCAGTGACATGGCAGGTCAGATCAATGAGCAGTTCTTC.